The 14 T cell receptor beta chains reported below all come from one sample, sequenced in a study of TIL therapy for anti-PD-1-resistant metastatic lung cancer (TCRdb year 2021). The time point label for this specimen denotes: pre-treatment sample, taken before nivolumab and TIL therapy. The baseline tumor samples were excised metastases, mostly pleural nodules or supraclavicular lymph nodes, taken from the same resection that was used to grow TIL. TCR beta CDR3 regions were amplified from genomic DNA with the immunoSEQ v3 hsTCRB kit using bias-controlled multiplex PCR. TCRdb took this table from immuneACCESS and kept in-frame rearrangements with V and J called. Such tables lack part of the clones; where checked against another copy, unresolved V genes explain under half of the gap, and the rest is unexplained. The table for this sample lists more than 90,000 clones; approximately 65% of them were counted only once. The biggest ten clones account for approximately 9.9% of the sample.

The source material was tumor tissue, sampled at baseline. Receptors originate from a person between 25 and 79 years old with non-small cell lung cancer.

J is TRBJ2-7 and V is TRBV30, with 7 positions matching TRBD1. Germline V gene data show CDR1 as GTSNPN and CDR2 as SVGIG (reference sequence). The V segment lost 4 bases and the J segment 2 bases; nucleotides outside the gene matches: 14. The CDR3 sequence is 16 residues long. CDR3 in amino acids: CAWTPRGARGTYEQYF. The DNA for the CDR3 is TGTGCCTGGACCCCCAGGGGCGCCAGGGGGACCTACGAGCAGTACTTC. Complete variable domain (other parts from reference TRBV30 and TRBJ2-7): SQTIHQWPATLVQPVGSPLSLECTVEGTSNPNLYWYRQAAGRGLQLLFYSVGIGQISSEVPQNLSASRPQDRQFILSSKKLLLSDSGFYLCAWTPRGARGTYEQYFGPGTRLTVT.

The chain links TRBV10-3 to TRBJ2-5; D remains unclear. In germline, CDR1 is ENHRY, CDR2 SYGVKD. Trimming left V 0 bases short and J 4 bases short, with 3 bases between. There are 12 residues in the CDR3. The CDR3 is CAISESLETQYF. The CDR3 nucleotides are TGTGCCATCAGTGAGTCGTTAGAGACCCAGTACTTC.

The V and J genes are TRBV9 and TRBJ2-2; the D is unclear. The CDR3 consists of 12 residues. The V gene lost 4 bases and the J gene lost 4 bases, with 5 bases spanning the gap. Germline lookup yields CDR1 SGDLS and CDR2 YYNGEE. The CDR3 is CASSPPTGELFF. Here the CDR3 DNA reads TGTGCCAGCAGCCCGCCCACCGGGGAGCTGTTTTTT.

This CDR3 is CASSIEGASGTQETQYF. The CDR3 nucleotides read TGTGCCAGTAGTATTGAAGGGGCTAGCGGGACCCAAGAGACCCAGTACTTC. V usage is TRBV19 and J usage is TRBJ2-5; 9 bases line up with TRBD2. The CDR3 is 17 amino acids. The ends lost 3 bases at V and 1 base at J; junction bases unmatched: 9. Germline values: CDR1 LNHDA, CDR2 SQIVND (reference sequence).

The chain uses TRBV12-5 and TRBJ2-1; 7 nucleotides line up with TRBD2. The V and J ends lost 5 bases and 6 bases, in that order; junction bases with no gene match: 4. Germline V lookup: CDR1 LGHNT, CDR2 FRNRAP. The CDR3 is 13 amino acids. The CDR3 DNA is TGTGCTAGTGGTGCTGGGAGGGGCAATGAGCAGTTCTTC. Its translation: CASGAGRGNEQFF.

V is TRBV5-4 and J is TRBJ2-3, with 11 nucleotides matching TRBD2. In germline, CDR1 is SGHNT, CDR2 YYREEE (reference sequence). V lost 2 bases, J lost 6 bases, and 5 bases stayed unmatched. CDR3 length: 15 residues. The CDR3 here is CASSFVAGGRDTQYF. The CDR3 DNA reads TGTGCCAGCAGCTTTGTAGCGGGAGGGCGGGATACGCAGTATTTT.

The chain couples TRBV9 to TRBJ2-1; 12 bases are shared with TRBD2. CDR3 length equals 14 residues. In germline, CDR1 is SGDLS, CDR2 YYNGEE. Germline trimming cut 3 bases from V and 7 bases from J; bases unmatched to any gene: 2. The CDR3 reads CASSGTSGINEQFF. DNA of the CDR3: TGTGCCAGCAGCGGGACTAGCGGGATAAATGAGCAGTTCTTC. The complete variable domain, with remaining parts taken from reference TRBV9 and TRBJ2-1, reads DSGVTQTPKHLITATGQRVTLRCSPRSGDLSVYWYQQSLDQGLQFLIQYYNGEERAKGNILERFSAQQFPDLHSELNLSSLELGDSALYFCASSGTSGINEQFFGPGTRLTVL.

The chain carries TRBV5-1 and TRBJ1-1; no reliable D call. V was trimmed by 0 bases and J by 0 bases, leaving 6 bases between them. The length of the CDR3 is 14 residues. CDR1 and CDR2 (germline): SGHRS, YFSETQ. The CDR3 DNA sequence: TGCGCCAGCAGCTTGGAGGTCATGAACACTGAAGCTTTCTTT. Translation gives CASSLEVMNTEAFF.

This clone has a single count. The chain couples TRBV18 to TRBJ2-5; tentative D call: TRBD1 (6 bases). The germline V gene has CDR1 KGHSH and CDR2 LQKENI. The CDR3 consists of 13 residues. Trimming cost V 3 bases and J 5 bases, with 10 bases left between them. CDR3 sequence reads: CASSPDRHETQYF. Here the CDR3 DNA reads TGTGCCAGCTCACCCGACAGGCACGAGACCCAGTACTTC.

J is TRBJ2-3 and V is TRBV7-2, with D possibly being TRBD1 or TRBD2 (5 bases each). CDR1 SGHTA and CDR2 FQGNSA come from the germline V gene. The V and J ends lost 5 bases and 4 bases respectively, with 16 bases between them. There are 15 residues in the CDR3. The CDR3 sequence: CASSLRDGRADTQYF. CDR3 nucleotides: TGTGCCAGCAGCCTCCGGGACGGAAGGGCAGATACGCAGTATTTT.

The chain combines TRBV6-2 or TRBV6-3 with TRBJ2-1; D uncertain. V dropped 5 bases and J dropped 3 bases, with 14 bases sitting between them. This CDR3 region has 15 residues. Germline V gene lookup returns CDR1 MNHEY and CDR2 SVGEGT. The CDR3 sequence is CASSPPRHRYNEQFF. Written as DNA, the CDR3 is TGTGCCAGCAGTCCCCCCCGGCACCGCTACAATGAGCAGTTCTTC.

J is TRBJ2-7 and V is TRBV14; 12 nucleotides line up with TRBD2. With 8 bases clipped from V and 2 bases from J, the junction kept 7 bases outside the gene matches. CDR3 size: 15 residues. The germline V gene has CDR1 SGHDN and CDR2 FVKESK. The CDR3 nucleotides are TGTGCCAGCCTTAGGGCTAGCGGGGGGGCCTACGAGCAGTACTTC. Amino acids: CASLRASGGAYEQYF.

The chain employs TRBV18 and TRBJ2-7; 7 nucleotides line up with TRBD2. CDR3 length equals 15 residues. V was clipped by 6 bases and J by 3 bases; unmatched bases: 11. Germline V CDR1 and CDR2: KGHSH, LQKENI. The CDR3 DNA follows: TGTGCCAGCTCCCCTAATCCTCTAGCGGTCTACGAGCAGTACTTC. It translates to CASSPNPLAVYEQYF.

CDR3 sequence: CASSEFGAQYGYTF. The CDR3 DNA follows: TGTGCCAGCAGTGAATTCGGGGCCCAGTATGGCTACACCTTC. The chain couples TRBV25-1 to TRBJ1-2; TRBD1 is a possible D gene (5 bases). The germline V gene has CDR1 MGHDK and CDR2 SYGVNS. With 1 base removed from V and 5 bases from J, the gap between germline ends came to 11 bases. The CDR3 has 14 amino acids.